This record looks at one T cell receptor (beta chain) sequence and its context. As yet, its antigen is unknown. Different DNA sequences within this sample yield the same CDR3. Expressed TCRB transcripts were sequenced because the entire RNA isolate underwent reverse transcription. Using immunoSEQ multiplex PCR, the repertoire was profiled, and TCRdb retains in-frame clones only, with some absent. Of hundreds of thousands of clones in the sample, around an eighth were seen once. By way of CD45RO/CCR7/CD25/CD127/CD95/CD27, the CD4+ regulatory, stem cell-like memory, central memory and naive cells were sorted. Purity exceeding 95% was reached by all sorted populations. This entry comes from a study of beta chain features in type 1 diabetes. Study observations and caveats: Cells expressing TCR highly could be over-represented by cDNA sequencing. TCRB CDR3s were moderately but significantly shorter in Type 1 diabetes patients in all four CD4+ subsets. No resolution was reached here on whether HLA type influences TCRB rearrangement.

There are 16 residues in the CDR3. The germline V gene has CDR1 MGHRA and CDR2 YSYEKL. Trimming removed 1 base at V and 2 bases at J, with 14 bases between. The rearrangement links TRBV4-1 to TRBJ1-1; D unresolved. This sequence originates from a young man with type 1 diabetes. Sequencing was performed on naive CD4+ T cells from blood. As DNA, the CDR3 is TGCGCCAGCAGCCAAGTGGGCCGGGGAAGAAACACTGAAGCTTTCTTT. The encoded protein is CASSQVGRGRNTEAFF.